The 13 T cell receptor beta chains listed next were all sequenced from one sample in a study of CD8 T cells in ankylosing spondylitis. From the 5' RACE reads, TCRdb called clonotypes with MiXCR, one entry per CDR3 protein. The table records a few hundred thousand distinct CDR3 sequences, roughly a quarter of them present only once. The sequenced sample consisted of blood, either unsorted or a sorted T cell fraction (not recorded which). The receptors stem from a male donor with ankylosing spondylitis or in good health (not recorded which).

This clonotype occurred a few times. This chain links TRBV10-3 with TRBJ2-1; maybe TRBD2 (6 bases). V was cut by 8 bases and J by 3 bases, with 11 bases left in between. Germline CDR1 is ENHRY and CDR2 is SYGVKD. CDR3 length equals 13 residues. The CDR3 bases are TGTGCCATCGGAGGGGCCAACTACAATGAGCAGTTCTTC. Encoded protein: CAIGGANYNEQFF.

This clonotype showed up just once. Relative to the germline gene, one junction end is altered; a read error may explain this. V and J are TRBV11-2 and TRBJ2-1, with TRBD1 matching over 7 bases. The CDR3 covers 15 residues. Germline CDR1 and CDR2: SGHAT and FQNNGV. CDR3 amino acids: CASVRTGHQDNAQFF. CDR3 nucleotide sequence: TGTGCCAGCGTGAGGACAGGCCACCAAGACAATGCGCAGTTCTTC. The variable domain in full, with the rest retrieved from reference TRBV11-2 and TRBJ2-1, is EAGVAQSPRYKIIEKRQSVAFWCNPISGHATLYWYQQILGQGPKLLIQFQNNGVVDDSQLPKDRFSAERLKGVDSTLKIQPAKLEDSAVYLCASVRTGHQDNAQFFGPGTRLTVL.

The table lists this clonotype with many counts. The V and J genes are TRBV20-1 and TRBJ2-1, with 11 nucleotides matching TRBD2. CDR1 is DFQATT and CDR2 is SNEGSKA in the germline V gene (reference sequence). The CDR3 contains 20 residues. V lost 0 bases, J lost 4 bases, and 17 bases stayed unmatched. CDR3 coding DNA: TGCAGTGCTAGAGATATAGGGGGCATGGCTAGCGGGGGGAAGTACAATGAGCAGTTCTTC. This gives the protein CSARDIGGMASGGKYNEQFF.

This clonotype was seen more than once but under ten times. The V call is TRBV20-1, the J call TRBJ2-1, with D possibly matching TRBD1 (6 bases). This CDR3 has 14 residues. V lost 6 bases to trimming and J lost 4 bases, with 16 bases between them. Germline-derived CDR1 and CDR2 are DFQATT and SNEGSKA (reference sequence). CDR3 coding DNA: TGCAGTGCCCAAAGACAGGCGTCTTACAATGAGCAGTTCTTC. Protein: CSAQRQASYNEQFF.

This clonotype was detected only a few times. An end of the junction does not agree with germline; a read error may underlie this. The V call is TRBV12-3 or TRBV12-4, the J call TRBJ1-2; TRBD1 might be the D (6 bases). The CDR3 is made up of 13 amino acids. The CDR3 bases are TGTGCCAGCATCATGGGGGGCAGGCAGAGACCCTTCTTC. Residues: CASIMGGRQRPFF.

This clonotype was counted at least ten times. The chain joins TRBV12-3 or TRBV12-4 to TRBJ1-1; no clear D gene. V was cut by 7 bases and J by 0 bases, with 12 bases left in between. The CDR3 sequence is 14 residues long. The CDR3 reads CASMELHMNTEAFF. CDR3 DNA: TGTGCCAGCATGGAACTCCACATGAACACTGAAGCTTTCTTT.

In its sample, this clonotype was seen many times. This chain joins TRBV29-1 and TRBJ1-1, with a possible D match to TRBD1 (5 bases). V was clipped by 6 bases and J by 0 bases, with 14 bases between them. This CDR3 comprises 14 residues. Germline loops: CDR1 SQVTM, CDR2 ANQGSEA. Here the CDR3 DNA reads TGCAGCGTACATGGGAGGGGTGTGAACACTGAAGCTTTCTTT. This translates into CSVHGRGVNTEAFF.

V gene TRBV28 combines with J gene TRBJ2-5, with 8 bases that match TRBD1. This CDR3 has 14 residues. Germline CDR1 is MDHEN and CDR2 is SYDVKM. Unmatched junction bases numbered 4, after V lost 2 bases and J lost 5 bases. The CDR3 nucleotides read TGTGCCAGCAGTTTACGGACAGGGCTGGAGACCCAGTACTTC. Its protein product is CASSLRTGLETQYF. Together with reference TRBV28 and TRBJ2-5, the CDR3 gives the full variable domain: DVKVTQSSRYLVKRTGEKVFLECVQDMDHENMFWYRQDPGLGLRLIYFSYDVKMKEKGDIPEGYSVSREKKERFSLILESASTNQTSMYLCASSLRTGLETQYFGPGTRLLVL.

J is TRBJ1-5 and V is TRBV20-1; D possibly corresponds to TRBD1 (5 bases). CDR3 size: 14 residues. Trimming left V 6 bases short and J 4 bases short, with 16 bases between. Germline CDR1 reads DFQATT; CDR2 reads SNEGSKA (reference sequence). The CDR3 sequence is CSALGGGANQPQHF. CDR3 DNA: TGCAGTGCCCTTGGGGGAGGGGCGAATCAGCCCCAGCATTTT.

This clonotype was detected many times. The gene calls are TRBV5-5 and TRBJ2-5, with D perhaps TRBD1 (5 bases). The CDR3 spans 13 residues. The V and J ends lost 8 bases and 1 base respectively, with 12 bases between them. The germline V gene has CDR1 SGHKS and CDR2 YYEKEE (reference sequence). DNA for the CDR3: TGTGCCAGTCTCGACAGTCCCCAAGAGACCCAGTACTTC. Protein product: CASLDSPQETQYF.

This rearrangement joins TRBV14 to TRBJ2-1; 8 positions agree with TRBD2. The CDR3 consists of 16 residues. Germline V lookup: CDR1 SGHDN, CDR2 FVKESK. The junction had 6 bases not matched to a gene; V was cut back by 4 bases and J by 1 base. CDR3 nucleotide sequence: TGTGCCAGCAGCCGGTTTTTAGCGGGGTCCTACAATGAGCAGTTCTTC. It encodes CASSRFLAGSYNEQFF.

The rearrangement uses TRBV12-3 or TRBV12-4 and TRBJ2-1; D unclear. This CDR3 comprises 16 residues. V was shortened by 3 bases and J by 0 bases, with 12 bases between the two germline ends. The CDR3: CASSFTSASSYNEQFF. In DNA, the CDR3 is TGTGCCAGCAGTTTCACGTCCGCTAGCTCCTACAATGAGCAGTTCTTC.

This chain links TRBV4-2 with TRBJ2-5; D not certain. CDR3 length: 15 residues. The germline CDR1 and CDR2 sequences are LGHNA and YNFKEQ. Trimming removed 4 bases from V and 4 bases from J, with 16 bases in between. The CDR3 spells CASSRSTGPGETQYF. The CDR3 nucleotides read TGTGCCAGCAGCCGCTCGACGGGCCCCGGAGAGACCCAGTACTTC.